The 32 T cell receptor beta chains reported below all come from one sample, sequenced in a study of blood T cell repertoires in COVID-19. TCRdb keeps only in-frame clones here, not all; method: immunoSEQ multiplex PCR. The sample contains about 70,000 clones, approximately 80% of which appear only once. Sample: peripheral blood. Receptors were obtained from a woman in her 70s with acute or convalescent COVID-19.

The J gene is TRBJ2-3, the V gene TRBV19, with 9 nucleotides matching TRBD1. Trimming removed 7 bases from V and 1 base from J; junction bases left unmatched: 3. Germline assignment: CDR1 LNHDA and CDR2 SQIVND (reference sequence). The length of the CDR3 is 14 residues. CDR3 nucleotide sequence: TGTGCCAGTAAATGGGACAGGGGCACAGATACGCAGTATTTT. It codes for CASKWDRGTDTQYF.

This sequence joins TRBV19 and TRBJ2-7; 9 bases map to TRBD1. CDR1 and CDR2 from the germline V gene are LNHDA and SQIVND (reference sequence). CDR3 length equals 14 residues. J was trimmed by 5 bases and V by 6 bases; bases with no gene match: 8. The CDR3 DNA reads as TGTGCCAGTAGGCCGGGACAGGGCTTTCACGAGCAGTACTTC. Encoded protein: CASRPGQGFHEQYF.

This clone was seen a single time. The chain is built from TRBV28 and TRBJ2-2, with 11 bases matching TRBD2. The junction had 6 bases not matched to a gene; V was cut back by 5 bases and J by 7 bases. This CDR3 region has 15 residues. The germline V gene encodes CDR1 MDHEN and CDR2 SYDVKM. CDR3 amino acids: CASSRGTSGGGELFF. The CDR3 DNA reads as TGTGCCAGCAGTAGGGGGACTAGCGGCGGCGGGGAGCTGTTTTTT.

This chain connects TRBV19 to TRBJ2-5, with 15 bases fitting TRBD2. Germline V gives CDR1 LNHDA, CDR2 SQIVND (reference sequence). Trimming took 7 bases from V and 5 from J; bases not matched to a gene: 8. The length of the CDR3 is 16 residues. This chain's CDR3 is CASTGLAGGPPETQYF. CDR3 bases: TGTGCCAGTACCGGACTAGCGGGAGGGCCTCCGGAGACCCAGTACTTC.

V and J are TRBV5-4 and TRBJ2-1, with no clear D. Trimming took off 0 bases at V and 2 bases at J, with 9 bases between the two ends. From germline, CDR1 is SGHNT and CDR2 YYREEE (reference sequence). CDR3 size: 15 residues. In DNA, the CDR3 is TGTGCCAGCAGCTTGGACCCCGCGCCCTACAATGAGCAGTTCTTC. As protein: CASSLDPAPYNEQFF.

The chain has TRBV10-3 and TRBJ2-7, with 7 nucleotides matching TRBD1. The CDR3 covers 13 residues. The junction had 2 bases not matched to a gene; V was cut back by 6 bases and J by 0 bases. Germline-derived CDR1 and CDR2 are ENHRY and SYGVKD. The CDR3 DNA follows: TGTGCCATCAGAGGGACAGACTCCTACGAGCAGTACTTC. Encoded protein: CAIRGTDSYEQYF.

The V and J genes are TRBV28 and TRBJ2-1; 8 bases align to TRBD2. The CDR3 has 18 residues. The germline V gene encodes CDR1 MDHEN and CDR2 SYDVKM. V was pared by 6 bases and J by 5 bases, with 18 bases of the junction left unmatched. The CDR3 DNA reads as TGTGCCAGCAGACCCCCCGGCCTAAGGAGCGGGAGACACAATGAGCAGTTCTTC. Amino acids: CASRPPGLRSGRHNEQFF.

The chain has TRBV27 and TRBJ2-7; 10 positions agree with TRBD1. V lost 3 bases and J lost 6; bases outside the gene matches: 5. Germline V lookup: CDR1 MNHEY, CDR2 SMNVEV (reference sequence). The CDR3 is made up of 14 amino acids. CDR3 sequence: CASSFGTGDPEQYF. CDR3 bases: TGTGCCAGCAGTTTCGGGACAGGGGATCCCGAGCAGTACTTC.

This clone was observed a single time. The CDR3 protein is CASSEYLGQGVNYGYTF. CDR3 bases: TGTGCCAGCAGTGAATATTTGGGACAGGGGGTCAACTATGGCTACACCTTC. This chain uses TRBV25-1 with TRBJ1-2; TRBD1 aligns across 11 bases. From germline, CDR1 is MGHDK and CDR2 SYGVNS. The V gene end was trimmed by 0 bases and the J gene end by 2 bases; junction bases not matched to a gene: 5. This CDR3 spans 17 amino acids.

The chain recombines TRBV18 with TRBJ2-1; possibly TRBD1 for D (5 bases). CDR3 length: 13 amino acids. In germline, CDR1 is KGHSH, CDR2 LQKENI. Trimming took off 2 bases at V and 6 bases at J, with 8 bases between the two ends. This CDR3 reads CASSPRGLNEQFF. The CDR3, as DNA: TGTGCCAGCTCACCAAGGGGCCTCAATGAGCAGTTCTTC.

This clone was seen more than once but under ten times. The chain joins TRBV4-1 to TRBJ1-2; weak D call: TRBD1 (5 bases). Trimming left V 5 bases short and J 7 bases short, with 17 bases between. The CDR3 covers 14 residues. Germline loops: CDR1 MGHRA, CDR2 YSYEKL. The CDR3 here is CASSKPGRGIGYTF. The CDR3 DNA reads TGCGCCAGCAGCAAACCCGGGAGGGGAATTGGCTACACCTTC.

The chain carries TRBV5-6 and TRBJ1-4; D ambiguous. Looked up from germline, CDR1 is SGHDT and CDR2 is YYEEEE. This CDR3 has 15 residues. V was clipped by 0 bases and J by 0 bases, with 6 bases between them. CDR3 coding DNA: TGTGCCAGCAGCTTGGCCCCCGCAACTAATGAAAAACTGTTTTTT. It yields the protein CASSLAPATNEKLFF.

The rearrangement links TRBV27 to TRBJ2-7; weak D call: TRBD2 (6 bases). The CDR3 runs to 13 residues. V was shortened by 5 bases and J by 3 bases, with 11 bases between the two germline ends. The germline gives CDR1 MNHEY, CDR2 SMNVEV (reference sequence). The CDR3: CASSMGLLYEQYF. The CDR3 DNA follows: TGTGCCAGCAGTATGGGACTTCTCTACGAGCAGTACTTC.

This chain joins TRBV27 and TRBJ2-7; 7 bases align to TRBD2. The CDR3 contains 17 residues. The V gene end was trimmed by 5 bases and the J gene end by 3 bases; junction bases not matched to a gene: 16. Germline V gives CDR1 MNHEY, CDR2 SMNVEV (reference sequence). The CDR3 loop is CASSRGTGTTLFYEQYF. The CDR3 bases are TGTGCCAGCAGTCGCGGGACTGGGACTACCCTATTCTACGAGCAGTACTTC.

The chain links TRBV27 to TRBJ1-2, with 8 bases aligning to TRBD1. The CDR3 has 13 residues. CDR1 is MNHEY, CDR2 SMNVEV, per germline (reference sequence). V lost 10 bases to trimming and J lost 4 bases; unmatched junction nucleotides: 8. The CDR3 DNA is TGTGCCACCTGGGGACAGGCCGCCTATGGCTACACCTTC. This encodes CATWGQAAYGYTF.

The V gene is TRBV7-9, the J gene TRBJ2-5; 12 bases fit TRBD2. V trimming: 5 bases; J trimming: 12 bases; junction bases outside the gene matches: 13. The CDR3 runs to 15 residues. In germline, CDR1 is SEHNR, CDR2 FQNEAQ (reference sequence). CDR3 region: CASSEAGLAGLTKYF. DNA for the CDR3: TGTGCCAGCAGCGAAGCGGGACTAGCGGGCCTTACTAAGTACTTC.

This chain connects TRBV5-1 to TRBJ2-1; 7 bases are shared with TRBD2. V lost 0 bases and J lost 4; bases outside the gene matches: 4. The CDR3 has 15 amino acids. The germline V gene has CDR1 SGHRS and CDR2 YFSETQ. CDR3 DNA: TGCGCCAGCAGCTTGGAGGCTAGCGGTTACAATGAGCAGTTCTTC. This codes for CASSLEASGYNEQFF. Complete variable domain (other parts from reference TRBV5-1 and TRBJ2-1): KAGVTQTPRYLIKTRGQQVTLSCSPISGHRSVSWYQQTPGQGLQFLFEYFSETQRNKGNFPGRFSGRQFSNSRSEMNVSTLELGDSALYLCASSLEASGYNEQFFGPGTRLTVL.

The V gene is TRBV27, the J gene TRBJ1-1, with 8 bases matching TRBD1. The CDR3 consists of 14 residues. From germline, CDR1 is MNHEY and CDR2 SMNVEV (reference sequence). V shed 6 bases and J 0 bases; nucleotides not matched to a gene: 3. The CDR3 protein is CASRRTGMNTEAFF. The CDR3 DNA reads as TGTGCCAGCAGAAGGACAGGGATGAACACTGAAGCTTTCTTT.

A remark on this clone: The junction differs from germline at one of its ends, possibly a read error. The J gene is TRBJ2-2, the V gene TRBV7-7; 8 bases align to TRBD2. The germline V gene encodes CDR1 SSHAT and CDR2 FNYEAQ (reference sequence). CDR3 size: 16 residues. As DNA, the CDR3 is TGTGCTAGCAGCTTAACGGGGGGGAGCGGCCCTAGGGAGCTGTTTTTT. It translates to CASSLTGGSGPRELFF. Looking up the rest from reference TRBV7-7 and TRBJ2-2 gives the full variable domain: GAGVSQSPRYKVTKRGQDVTLRCDPISSHATLYWYQQALGQGPEFLTYFNYEAQPDKSGLPSDRFSAERPEGSISTLTIQRTEQRDSAMYRCASSLTGGSGPRELFFGEGSRLTVL.

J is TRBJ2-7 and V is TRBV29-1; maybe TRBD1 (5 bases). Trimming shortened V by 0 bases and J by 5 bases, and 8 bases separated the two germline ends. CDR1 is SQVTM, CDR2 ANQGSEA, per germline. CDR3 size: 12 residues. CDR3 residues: CSVEEGVHEQYF. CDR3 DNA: TGCAGCGTTGAAGAAGGGGTCCACGAGCAGTACTTC.

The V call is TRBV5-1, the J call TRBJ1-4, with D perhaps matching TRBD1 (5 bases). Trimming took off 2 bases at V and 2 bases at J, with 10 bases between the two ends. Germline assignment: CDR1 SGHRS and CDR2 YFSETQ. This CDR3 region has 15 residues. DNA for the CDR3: TGCGCCAGCAGCTTCGGGGGAGTGACTAATGAAAAACTGTTTTTT. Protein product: CASSFGGVTNEKLFF.

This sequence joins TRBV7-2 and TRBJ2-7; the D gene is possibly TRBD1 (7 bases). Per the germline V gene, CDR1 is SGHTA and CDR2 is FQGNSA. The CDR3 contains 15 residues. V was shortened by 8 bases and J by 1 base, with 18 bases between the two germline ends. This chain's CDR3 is CASRQGGQRSYEQYF. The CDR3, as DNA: TGTGCCAGCCGCCAGGGGGGACAGAGATCCTACGAGCAGTACTTC.

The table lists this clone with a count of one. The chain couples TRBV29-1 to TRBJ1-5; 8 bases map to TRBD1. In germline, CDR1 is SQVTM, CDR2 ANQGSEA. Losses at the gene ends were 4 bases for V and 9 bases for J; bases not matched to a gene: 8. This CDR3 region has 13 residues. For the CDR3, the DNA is TGCAGCGTTGCAGGGACAGGCCGTTCGCCCCAGCATTTT. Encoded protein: CSVAGTGRSPQHF.

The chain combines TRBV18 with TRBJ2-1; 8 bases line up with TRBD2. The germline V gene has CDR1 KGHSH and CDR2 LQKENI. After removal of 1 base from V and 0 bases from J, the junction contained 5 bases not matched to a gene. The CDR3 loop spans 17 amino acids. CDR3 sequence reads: CASSPQLTSVSYNEQFF. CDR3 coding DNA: TGTGCCAGCTCACCACAACTGACTAGCGTCTCCTACAATGAGCAGTTCTTC.

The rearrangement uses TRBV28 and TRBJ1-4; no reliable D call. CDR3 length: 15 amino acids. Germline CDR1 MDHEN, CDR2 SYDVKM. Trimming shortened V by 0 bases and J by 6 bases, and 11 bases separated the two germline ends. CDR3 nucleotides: TGTGCCAGCAGTTTATGGAGGGCTGGGGATGAAAAACTGTTTTTT. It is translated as CASSLWRAGDEKLFF.

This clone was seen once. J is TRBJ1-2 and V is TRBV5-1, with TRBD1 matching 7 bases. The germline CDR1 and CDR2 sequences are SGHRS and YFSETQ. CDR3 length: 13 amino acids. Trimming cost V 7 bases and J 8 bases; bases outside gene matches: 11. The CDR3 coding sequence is TGCGCCAGCGACACGACAGGGACGGGCGGCTACACCTTC. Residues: CASDTTGTGGYTF. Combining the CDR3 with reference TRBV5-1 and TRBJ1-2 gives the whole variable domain KAGVTQTPRYLIKTRGQQVTLSCSPISGHRSVSWYQQTPGQGLQFLFEYFSETQRNKGNFPGRFSGRQFSNSRSEMNVSTLELGDSALYLCASDTTGTGGYTFGSGTRLTVV.

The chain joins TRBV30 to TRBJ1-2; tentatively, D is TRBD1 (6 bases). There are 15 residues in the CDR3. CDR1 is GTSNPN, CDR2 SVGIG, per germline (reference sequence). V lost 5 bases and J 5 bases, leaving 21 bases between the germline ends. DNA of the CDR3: TGTGCCTGGGGCACAGGGAACTTTGGAGGTTATGGCTACACCTTC. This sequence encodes CAWGTGNFGGYGYTF.

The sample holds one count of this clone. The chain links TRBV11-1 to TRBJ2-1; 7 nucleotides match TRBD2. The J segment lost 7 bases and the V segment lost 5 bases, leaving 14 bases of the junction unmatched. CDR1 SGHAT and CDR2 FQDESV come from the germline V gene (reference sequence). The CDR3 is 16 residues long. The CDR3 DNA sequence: TGTGCCAGCAGCCCCCAAGGCGCGGGAGCGGGGAATGAGCAGTTCTTC. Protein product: CASSPQGAGAGNEQFF.

The CDR3 sequence: CSAAGPGTSGRNYNEQFF. The CDR3 DNA sequence: TGCAGCGCCGCCGGTCCGGGGACTAGCGGGAGAAACTACAATGAGCAGTTCTTC. The chain combines TRBV29-1 with TRBJ2-1, with 14 bases that match TRBD2. Germline V gene data show CDR1 as SQVTM and CDR2 as ANQGSEA. The CDR3 has 18 amino acids. V dropped 7 bases and J dropped 3; count of bases not matched to a gene: 14.

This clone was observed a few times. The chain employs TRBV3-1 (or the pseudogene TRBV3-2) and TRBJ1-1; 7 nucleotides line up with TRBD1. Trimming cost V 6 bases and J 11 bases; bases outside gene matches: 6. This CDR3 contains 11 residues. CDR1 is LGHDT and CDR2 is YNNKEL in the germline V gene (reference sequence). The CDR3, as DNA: TGTGCCAGCAGACAGGGGAGCTGGGCTTTCTTT. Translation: CASRQGSWAFF.

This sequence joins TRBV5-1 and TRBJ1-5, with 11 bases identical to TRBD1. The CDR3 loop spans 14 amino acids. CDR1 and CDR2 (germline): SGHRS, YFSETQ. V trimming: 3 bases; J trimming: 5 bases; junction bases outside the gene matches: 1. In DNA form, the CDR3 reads TGCGCCAGCAGCTGGACAGGGGGCTATCAGCCCCAGCATTTT. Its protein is CASSWTGGYQPQHF.

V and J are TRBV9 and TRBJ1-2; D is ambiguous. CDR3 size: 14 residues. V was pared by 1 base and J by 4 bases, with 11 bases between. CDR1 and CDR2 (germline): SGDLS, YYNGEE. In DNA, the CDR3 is TGTGCCAGCAGCGTAAGCGGGCAGATCTATGGCTACACCTTC. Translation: CASSVSGQIYGYTF. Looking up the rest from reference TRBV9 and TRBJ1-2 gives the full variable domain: DSGVTQTPKHLITATGQRVTLRCSPRSGDLSVYWYQQSLDQGLQFLIQYYNGEERAKGNILERFSAQQFPDLHSELNLSSLELGDSALYFCASSVSGQIYGYTFGSGTRLTVV.